Listed below are T cell receptor beta chains from one sample, sequenced in a study of blood T cell repertoires in COVID-19. The assay was immunoSEQ multiplex PCR, and TCRdb's table has in-frame clones only and misses some. The sample has approximately 76,000 clones; over 70% are singletons. The sequenced sample was peripheral blood. The receptors were sampled from a man aged 45-60 years with acute or convalescent COVID-19. Each CDR3 is given with its conserved first and last residue. D genes are given only for firm matches. Clone size is not always given. Where it is, it says once, few, many or a class for expanded clones.

>TRBJ1-4|-|TRBV27|-
CASSFSRPNEKLFF
TGTGCCAGCAGTTTTTCCAGGCCTAATGAAAAACTGTTTTTT
>TRBJ1-2|-|TRBV3-1/TRBV3-2|TRBD1
CASSPGTGNGYTF
TGTGCCAGCAGCCCCGGGACAGGCAATGGCTACACCTTC
>TRBJ1-4|-|TRBV25-1|-
CASSESWVPAGEKLFF
TGTGCCAGCAGTGAATCTTGGGTCCCGGCGGGTGAAAAACTGTTTTTT
>TRBJ2-1|once|TRBV7-9|-
CASSLAGGRRADEQFF
TGTGCCAGCAGCTTAGCGGGGGGGCGCAGGGCCGATGAGCAGTTCTTC
>TRBJ1-1|-|TRBV9|TRBD1
CASSSGQGAETEAFF
TGTGCCAGCAGCTCGGGACAGGGGGCGGAAACTGAAGCTTTCTTT
>TRBJ1-5|-|TRBV3-1/TRBV3-2|TRBD1
CASSQGTGGVQPQHF
TGTGCCAGCAGCCAAGGGACAGGGGGCGTTCAGCCCCAGCATTTT
>TRBJ2-3|-|TRBV2|-
CASSAAGKRDTQYF
TGTGCCAGCAGTGCGGCAGGGAAGAGAGATACGCAGTATTTT
>TRBJ2-7|-|TRBV28|TRBD2
CASSLPSGSLEQYF
TGTGCCAGCAGTTTACCTAGCGGGAGTCTCGAGCAGTACTTC
>TRBJ2-7|-|TRBV7-9|TRBD2
CASSSWTSGSYEQYF
TGTGCCAGCAGCTCCTGGACTAGCGGGTCCTACGAGCAGTACTTC
>TRBJ1-2|-|TRBV5-6|-
CASSLPGSLDYGYTF
TGTGCCAGCAGCTTGCCGGGGAGTCTTGACTATGGCTACACCTTC
>TRBJ2-7|-|TRBV4-2|TRBD2
CASSQGLAGASYF
TGTGCCAGCAGCCAGGGACTAGCGGGAGCGTCTTACTTC
>TRBJ2-3|-|TRBV4-2|TRBD2
CASSQVAAGGGAEDTQYF
TGTGCCAGCAGCCAAGTGGCCGCGGGCGGGGGGGCCGAAGATACGCAGTATTTT
>TRBJ2-5|once|TRBV19|TRBD2
CASSRTSGGGETQYF
TGTGCCAGTAGTAGGACTAGCGGGGGAGGTGAGACCCAGTACTTC